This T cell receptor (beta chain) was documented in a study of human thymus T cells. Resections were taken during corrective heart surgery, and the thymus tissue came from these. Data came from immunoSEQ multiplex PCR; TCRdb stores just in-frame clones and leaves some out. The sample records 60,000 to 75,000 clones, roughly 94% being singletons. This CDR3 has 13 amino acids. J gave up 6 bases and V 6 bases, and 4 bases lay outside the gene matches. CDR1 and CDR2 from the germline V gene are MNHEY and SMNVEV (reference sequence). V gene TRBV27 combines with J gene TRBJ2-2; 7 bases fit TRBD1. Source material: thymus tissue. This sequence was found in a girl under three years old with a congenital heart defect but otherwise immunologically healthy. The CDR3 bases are TGTGCCAGCAGCACCAGGGGGTCCGGGGAGCTGTTTTTT. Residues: CASSTRGSGELFF.